These 27 T cell receptor beta chains originate from one sample sequenced in a study of blood T cells in healthy people across ages. Primed by a sample-barcoded 5' primer and a J-beta primer mix, a second PCR proceeded for about 6 to 12 cycles. TCRdb independently ran MiXCR on the 5' RACE reads; one entry per CDR3 protein. The sample holds hundreds of thousands of distinct CDR3 sequences, roughly 50% seen once. The sample comprised blood. These receptor sequences come from a man in his fifties or sixties in good health.

This clonotype was counted only a few times. The chain couples TRBV25-1 to TRBJ2-7; D may match TRBD1 or TRBD2 (5 bases each). The CDR3 is 14 residues long. Germline loops: CDR1 MGHDK, CDR2 SYGVNS. V lost 7 bases to trimming and J lost 2 bases, with 15 bases between them. In DNA, the CDR3 is TGTGCCAGCACCGGGGACGGATCCACCTACGAGCAGTACTTC. It translates to CASTGDGSTYEQYF.

V gene TRBV20-1 combines with J gene TRBJ1-1, with TRBD1 matching 9 bases. This CDR3 has 13 residues. The V gene's germline CDR1 is DFQATT and CDR2 SNEGSKA (reference sequence). The trim removed 6 bases at V and 1 base at J, leaving 3 bases unmatched. The CDR3 DNA follows: TGCAGTGCCGAGGGACAGGGGAACACTGAAGCTTTCTTT. Translated, it gives CSAEGQGNTEAFF.

The chain joins TRBV4-2 to TRBJ2-3; D ambiguous. The V end lost 5 bases, the J end lost 2 bases, and 11 bases lay between the germline ends. The CDR3 has 14 residues. Germline CDR1 and CDR2: LGHNA and YNFKEQ. The CDR3 region is CASSNYRDTDTQYF. The CDR3 DNA follows: TGTGCCAGCAGCAATTACAGAGACACAGATACGCAGTATTTT.

There are a few counts of this clonotype. This CDR3 reads CSASSPGEKLFF. The CDR3 region has the DNA TGCAGTGCTAGTAGCCCGGGAGAAAAACTGTTTTTT. This sequence joins TRBV20-1 and TRBJ1-4; no clear D. The CDR3 totals 12 residues. V was pared by 3 bases and J by 8 bases, with 10 bases between. The V gene's germline CDR1 is DFQATT and CDR2 SNEGSKA (reference sequence).

The chain recombines TRBV4-1 with TRBJ2-3; D may be TRBD1 or TRBD2 (5 bases each). Germline V gives CDR1 MGHRA, CDR2 YSYEKL. The CDR3 spans 14 residues. V was clipped by 1 base and J by 5 bases, with 10 bases between them. CDR3 sequence: CASSQVGTGDTQYF. The CDR3 DNA is TGCGCCAGCAGCCAAGTCGGGACGGGAGATACGCAGTATTTT.

V is TRBV6-2 or TRBV6-3 and J is TRBJ2-7; 8 nucleotides agree with TRBD2. From germline, CDR1 is MNHEY and CDR2 SVGEGT. The CDR3 loop spans 16 amino acids. V gave up 3 bases and J gave up 0 bases; unmatched junction bases: 7. This chain's CDR3 is CASSYRPGTSSYEQYF. CDR3 nucleotides: TGTGCCAGCAGTTATCGGCCCGGGACTAGCTCCTACGAGCAGTACTTC.

CDR3 nucleotides: TGTGCCATCAGTAGGGGACTAGACTACAATGAGCAGTTCTTC. Its protein product is CAISRGLDYNEQFF. This chain uses TRBV10-3 with TRBJ2-1; TRBD2 matches at 8 bases. CDR1 is ENHRY, CDR2 SYGVKD, per germline. The CDR3 is 14 residues long. With V trimmed by 5 bases and J by 3 bases, 3 bases remained unmatched.

This chain joins TRBV28 and TRBJ1-2; D might be TRBD1 (6 bases). The CDR3 spans 12 residues. The V gene's germline CDR1 is MDHEN and CDR2 SYDVKM. V shed 6 bases and J shed 8 bases, with 13 bases lying between them. Here the CDR3 reads CASSSTGWGYTF. In DNA, the CDR3 is TGTGCCAGCAGCTCCACAGGGTGGGGCTACACCTTC.

This clonotype showed up just a few times. The chain joins TRBV20-1 to TRBJ2-5; D not certain. The J call could be wrong; TRBJ2-7 is a better fit for the DNA end. From germline, CDR1 is DFQATT and CDR2 SNEGSKA (reference sequence). The CDR3 contains 15 residues. The CDR3, as DNA: TGCAGTGCTAGAGTCACTCTTGGTCCCCGAAGCGAGCAGTACTTC. Translation gives CSARVTLGPRSEQYF.

This clonotype came up a few times. V gene TRBV9 combines with J gene TRBJ1-6, with 7 bases lining up with TRBD1. V trimming: 0 bases; J trimming: 7 bases; junction bases outside the gene matches: 10. The CDR3 is 17 residues long. CDR1 is SGDLS, CDR2 YYNGEE, per germline. CDR3 sequence: CASSVAESPRGNSPLHF. The CDR3 region has the DNA TGTGCCAGCAGCGTAGCTGAGTCGCCCAGGGGGAATTCACCCCTCCACTTT.

This rearrangement joins TRBV3-1 to TRBJ2-5, with 9 bases matching TRBD2. The CDR3 contains 15 residues. The V gene's germline CDR1 is LGHDT and CDR2 YNNKEL (reference sequence). Trimming at V came to 0 bases and at J to 7 bases, leaving 6 bases not matched to a gene. DNA for the CDR3: TGTGCCAGCAGCCAAGAGGTGAATAGCGGGGGGACCCAGTACTTC. The encoded protein is CASSQEVNSGGTQYF.

The chain uses TRBV10-3 and TRBJ2-1, with 7 bases matching TRBD2. Germline-derived CDR1 and CDR2 are ENHRY and SYGVKD. J gave up 1 base and V 9 bases, and 3 bases lay outside the gene matches. This CDR3 comprises 13 residues. The CDR3 DNA follows: TGTGCCATTCGCGGGGGTTCCTACAATGAGCAGTTCTTC. Its protein is CAIRGGSYNEQFF.

This chain connects TRBV12-3 or TRBV12-4 to TRBJ2-5; D unresolved. V lost 5 bases and J lost 2, with 15 bases in between. The CDR3 loop spans 15 amino acids. The CDR3 is CASSLSVTLQETQYF. The DNA of the CDR3 is TGTGCCAGCAGTCTAAGCGTCACCCTTCAAGAGACCCAGTACTTC.

This clonotype was counted a few times. This rearrangement joins TRBV28 to TRBJ2-7; TRBD2 might be the D (6 bases). The ends were cut back, 7 bases at V and 2 bases at J, with 15 bases in the middle. This CDR3 is 14 amino acids long. CDR1 is MDHEN and CDR2 is SYDVKM in the germline V gene. Written as DNA, the CDR3 is TGTGCCAGCACCTTAGGAGGGGTTCCCTACGAGCAGTACTTC. It specifies CASTLGGVPYEQYF.

The rearrangement uses TRBV20-1 and TRBJ2-7; D could derive from TRBD1 or TRBD2 (5 bases each). The CDR3 loop spans 14 amino acids. The germline V gene encodes CDR1 DFQATT and CDR2 SNEGSKA (reference sequence). The V gene lost 3 bases and the J gene lost 0 bases, with 12 bases spanning the gap. This chain's CDR3 is CSARGRESSYEQYF. CDR3 nucleotides: TGCAGTGCTAGGGGACGGGAAAGCTCCTACGAGCAGTACTTC.

As to this clonotype: One end of the junction does not line up with germline, which may come from a read error. The J gene is TRBJ2-3, the V gene TRBV2, with 8 bases fitting TRBD1. This CDR3 has 14 residues. From germline, CDR1 is SNHLY and CDR2 FYNNEI. As DNA, the CDR3 is TGTGCCAGCAGGCGGGCAGGGGGCACAGATGCGCAGTATTTT. Its protein is CASRRAGGTDAQYF.

The genes are TRBV3-1 and TRBJ2-3, with 10 bases that match TRBD2. V lost 0 bases to trimming and J lost 5 bases; unmatched junction nucleotides: 2. Germline V CDR1 and CDR2: LGHDT, YNNKEL (reference sequence). The CDR3 is 15 residues long. CDR3 nucleotide sequence: TGTGCCAGCAGCCAAGATACTAGCGGGGAAGATACGCAGTATTTT. Residues: CASSQDTSGEDTQYF.

This clonotype was recorded many times. This chain joins TRBV11-2 and TRBJ2-5; no reliable D call. Germline-derived CDR1 and CDR2 are SGHAT and FQNNGV. The CDR3 extends over 14 amino acids. Trimming cost V 0 bases and J 5 bases, with 10 bases left between them. The CDR3 bases are TGTGCCAGCAGCTTAGAGAGGAGCAAGGAGACCCAGTACTTC. It is translated as CASSLERSKETQYF.

The V gene is TRBV5-1, the J gene TRBJ1-1; D is uncertain. Trimming cost V 1 base and J 2 bases, with 9 bases left between them. The CDR3 has 14 amino acids. Germline CDR1 reads SGHRS; CDR2 reads YFSETQ. The CDR3 DNA follows: TGCGCCAGCAGCTTGACGTCCAGTAACACTGAAGCTTTCTTT. Its protein product is CASSLTSSNTEAFF.

This clonotype was recorded many times. The chain links TRBV7-2 to TRBJ2-1; 7 bases are a match to TRBD2. The CDR3 extends over 17 amino acids. The trim removed 1 base at V and 4 bases at J, leaving 10 bases unmatched. CDR1 and CDR2 from the germline V gene are SGHTA and FQGNSA. CDR3 loop: CASSLVSGTAPYNEQFF. Written as DNA, the CDR3 is TGTGCCAGCAGCTTAGTGAGCGGGACCGCGCCTTACAATGAGCAGTTCTTC.

The gene calls are TRBV25-1 and TRBJ2-7, with 7 positions matching TRBD1. The CDR3 runs to 13 residues. The trim removed 8 bases at V and 7 bases at J, leaving 11 bases unmatched. Germline CDR1 MGHDK, CDR2 SYGVNS. Written as DNA, the CDR3 is TGTGCCAGCGAGATCAAGACAGGGATGGAGCAGTACTTC. Amino acid sequence: CASEIKTGMEQYF.

This clonotype was found a few times. This chain connects TRBV20-1 to TRBJ2-5; 8 nucleotides agree with TRBD2. The length of the CDR3 is 16 residues. V lost 5 bases, J lost 5 bases, and 16 bases stayed unmatched. Germline V CDR1 and CDR2: DFQATT, SNEGSKA (reference sequence). CDR3 loop: CSASAGGRGQTETQYF. The CDR3 DNA reads as TGCAGTGCTTCCGCGGGGGGCAGGGGCCAAACGGAGACCCAGTACTTC.

The gene calls are TRBV7-8 and TRBJ1-1; a possible D gene is TRBD1 (5 bases). V gave up 4 bases and J gave up 4 bases, with 13 bases separating them. CDR3 length equals 14 residues. Germline V gene data show CDR1 as SGHVS and CDR2 as FQNEAQ. The CDR3, as DNA: TGTGCCAGCAGCTCGGGGACGCTCGGCACTGAAGCTTTCTTT. Protein sequence: CASSSGTLGTEAFF.

Only a few counts were recorded for this clonotype. The V call is TRBV11-2, the J call TRBJ2-7, with D perhaps matching TRBD1 (6 bases). CDR3 size: 15 residues. Trimming pared 11 bases from V and 6 bases from J, leaving 26 bases between. CDR1 and CDR2 from the germline V gene are SGHAT and FQNNGV. The CDR3: CAGTSRRTVIGEQYF. The CDR3 nucleotides read TGTGCCGGCACCTCCAGGAGGACAGTTATAGGCGAGCAGTACTTC. The entire variable domain, with the rest obtained from reference TRBV11-2 and TRBJ2-7, is as follows: EAGVAQSPRYKIIEKRQSVAFWCNPISGHATLYWYQQILGQGPKLLIQFQNNGVVDDSQLPKDRFSAERLKGVDSTLKIQPAKLEDSAVYLCAGTSRRTVIGEQYFGPGTRLTVT.

The chain combines TRBV20-1 with TRBJ1-5, with D unresolved. V lost 2 bases to trimming and J lost 3 bases, with 8 bases between them. CDR1 DFQATT and CDR2 SNEGSKA come from the germline V gene (reference sequence). The length of the CDR3 is 13 residues. CDR3 nucleotide sequence: TGCAGTGCTAGATTCCGGATCAATCAGCCCCAGCATTTT. It translates to CSARFRINQPQHF.

The rearrangement uses TRBV2 and TRBJ2-7; D gene uncertain. The J call is uncertain, as TRBJ2-4 better fits the DNA end. CDR1 is SNHLY and CDR2 is FYNNEI in the germline V gene. The CDR3 contains 13 residues. The CDR3 nucleotides are TGTGCCAGCAGTAGACGTCCCGAAAACATTCAGTACTTC. Residues: CASSRRPENIQYF.

The chain employs TRBV10-1 and TRBJ2-5; the D gene is possibly TRBD1 (7 bases). Germline loops: CDR1 WNHNN, CDR2 SYGVQD (reference sequence). Trimming removed 10 bases from V and 11 bases from J, with 17 bases in between. The CDR3 extends over 11 amino acids. The CDR3 bases are TGCGCCACCGGGGGAGGACAGGAGCAGTACTTC. Amino acids: CATGGGQEQYF.